This T cell receptor (beta chain) was documented in a study of shared clonotypes between healthy human individuals. The CDR3 length is 14 residues. The germline gives CDR1 MNHEY, CDR2 SVGAGI. The V segment lost 5 bases and the J segment 6 bases; nucleotides outside the gene matches: 6. About this clone: Its antigen is not known.

The study ran the assay at deep level. In the source study's methods: ImmunoSEQ yielded junction-only sequences lacking quality scores, so filtering differed. The data were produced by immunoSEQ multiplex PCR, yet TCRdb's version contains in-frame clones alone and is incomplete. V, J and clone size were drawn from that table, and D and trimming were deduced from the DNA. The sample records about 2.4 million clones, 93% being singletons. Whole-study findings and limits: Non-shared clonotypes displayed generation probabilities falling below those of clonotypes present in all four donors.

The genes are TRBV6-5 and TRBJ2-1, with 8 bases fitting TRBD1. The receptor was derived from a man between 18 and 35 years old in good health. Some clones in this sample may be carry-over from other donors' samples. The specimen was naive CD4+ T cells from PBMCs. The subset is: CD45RA+ positively selected. CDR3 coding DNA: TGTGCCAGCAGTAGGGACAGGAGGGGCAATGAGCAGTTCTTC. Encoded protein: CASSRDRRGNEQFF.